The 23 T cell receptor beta chains in this list originate from one sample, sequenced in a study of technical replicates of blood from a handful of donors. Measured with immunoSEQ multiplex PCR; TCRdb has only the in-frame clones, and not every one. Of about 76,000 clones in the sample, 85% to 95% were seen once. The sample consisted of T cells isolated from PBMCs. The receptors come from a human donor in good health.

The gene calls are TRBV6-6 and TRBJ2-1; D possibly corresponds to TRBD2 (5 bases). CDR1 is MNHNY, CDR2 SVGAGI, per germline (reference sequence). The CDR3 covers 16 residues. V was trimmed by 4 bases and J by 6 bases, leaving 19 bases between them. The DNA of the CDR3 is TGTGCCAGCAGTTCGTCGTGGACTGCACCCACCAATGAGCAGTTCTTC. This translates into CASSSSWTAPTNEQFF.

The chain employs TRBV9 and TRBJ2-1; maybe TRBD2 (6 bases). Germline V gives CDR1 SGDLS, CDR2 YYNGEE. The V end was cut by 1 base, the J end by 6 bases, with 14 bases between. The CDR3 extends over 15 amino acids. The CDR3 sequence is CASSVFTSRSNEQFF. CDR3 DNA sequence: TGTGCCAGCAGCGTATTCACTAGCAGAAGCAATGAGCAGTTCTTC.

This clone occurred a few times. The chain couples TRBV29-1 to TRBJ1-2, with D maybe TRBD1 (5 bases). Germline V gene data show CDR1 as SQVTM and CDR2 as ANQGSEA. V was trimmed by 4 bases and J by 0 bases, leaving 12 bases between them. The CDR3 is 14 amino acids. In nucleotides, the CDR3 is TGCAGCGTTGCTGGGAGGGGCACTAACTATGGCTACACCTTC. The encoded protein is CSVAGRGTNYGYTF.

This clone was found once. CDR3 residues: CAISALQGMGENTIYF. CDR3 bases: TGTGCCATCAGTGCCCTACAGGGGATGGGTGAAAACACCATATATTTT. The gene calls are TRBV10-3 and TRBJ1-3; the match to TRBD1 covers 7 bases. This CDR3 spans 16 amino acids. V lost 4 bases, J lost 6 bases, and 12 bases stayed unmatched. The V gene's germline CDR1 is ENHRY and CDR2 SYGVKD.

The chain is built from TRBV19 and TRBJ2-4; D might be TRBD1 (6 bases). Germline V gene data show CDR1 as LNHDA and CDR2 as SQIVND (reference sequence). Trimming cost V 7 bases and J 7 bases, with 17 bases left between them. This CDR3 is built from 14 residues. In nucleotides, the CDR3 is TGTGCCAGTAAGGGGGACCGGGGTCTCAACATTCAGTACTTC. Its protein is CASKGDRGLNIQYF.

The gene calls are TRBV11-2 and TRBJ2-1; 11 positions agree with TRBD2. In germline, CDR1 is SGHAT, CDR2 FQNNGV. After removal of 4 bases from V and 10 bases from J, the junction contained 3 bases not matched to a gene. CDR3 size: 13 residues. The CDR3 loop reads CASSWIAGGEQFF. The CDR3 DNA sequence: TGTGCCAGCAGCTGGATAGCGGGAGGGGAGCAGTTCTTC.

This clone appeared once. The V and J genes are TRBV6-5 and TRBJ1-1; tentative D call: TRBD1 (5 bases). Trimming removed 2 bases from V and 12 bases from J, with 22 bases in between. Germline assignment: CDR1 MNHEY and CDR2 SVGAGI. The CDR3 consists of 15 residues. The CDR3 bases are TGTGCCAGCAGTTACGCCTCCCCACGGGGGGGGTTAACTTTCTTT. Translation: CASSYASPRGGLTFF.

The V and J genes are TRBV4-3 and TRBJ2-1, with 7 bases identical to TRBD2. The CDR3 has 18 amino acids. Trimming removed 0 bases from V and 1 base from J; junction bases left unmatched: 9. Germline V CDR1 and CDR2: LGHNA, YSLEER. The chain's CDR3 is CASSQELAGLGSYNEQFF. The CDR3 DNA follows: TGCGCCAGCAGCCAAGAGTTAGCGGGCCTTGGGTCCTACAATGAGCAGTTCTTC.

The J gene is TRBJ2-7, the V gene TRBV5-6, with D possibly matching TRBD2 (6 bases). The germline V and J ends were trimmed by 4 bases and 2 bases, with 19 bases remaining between them. Germline CDR1 is SGHDT and CDR2 is YYEEEE. The length of the CDR3 is 16 residues. CDR3 sequence: CASSPTMSGATYEQYF. CDR3 bases: TGTGCCAGCAGCCCAACCATGTCGGGAGCAACCTACGAGCAGTACTTC.

The chain couples TRBV4-1 to TRBJ1-1, with D hard to call. From germline, CDR1 is MGHRA and CDR2 YSYEKL. The CDR3 sequence is 14 residues long. The germline V and J ends were trimmed by 4 bases and 8 bases, with 17 bases remaining between them. CDR3 protein: CASSPSWKDSEAFF. In DNA form, the CDR3 reads TGCGCCAGCAGCCCTAGTTGGAAGGATAGCGAAGCTTTCTTT.

The CDR3: CASSRGLNYEQYF. Here the CDR3 DNA reads TGTGCCAGCAGCCGGGGTCTAAACTACGAGCAGTACTTC. The rearrangement uses TRBV7-9 and TRBJ2-7, with TRBD2 as a possible D gene (5 bases). Germline CDR1 and CDR2: SEHNR and FQNEAQ (reference sequence). There are 13 residues in the CDR3. V dropped 5 bases and J dropped 3 bases, with 11 bases sitting between them.

The chain couples TRBV29-1 to TRBJ2-1; 8 bases are a match to TRBD2. The CDR3 sequence is 12 residues long. Germline V gives CDR1 SQVTM, CDR2 ANQGSEA. Trimming removed 8 bases from V and 8 bases from J; junction bases left unmatched: 8. The CDR3 DNA sequence: TGCAGCTTTAGCGGGACTAAAGATGAGCAGTTCTTC. Amino acids: CSFSGTKDEQFF.

The V call is TRBV7-2, the J call TRBJ1-2, with 9 bases aligning to TRBD1. Germline loops: CDR1 SGHTA, CDR2 FQGNSA. This CDR3 has 16 amino acids. Germline trimming cut 5 bases from V and 6 bases from J; bases unmatched to any gene: 13. The CDR3 coding sequence is TGTGCCAGCAGCCTTACAACAGGGGGCATAGCGGATGGCTACACCTTC. Its protein product is CASSLTTGGIADGYTF.

The rearrangement joins TRBV27 to TRBJ2-7; 10 nucleotides line up with TRBD1. Germline CDR1 reads MNHEY; CDR2 reads SMNVEV (reference sequence). V was pared by 5 bases and J by 2 bases, with 9 bases of the junction left unmatched. The CDR3 runs 16 residues. In nucleotides, the CDR3 is TGTGCCAGCAGTCCCCGACCCGGACAGGGGGCCTACGAGCAGTACTTC. It codes for CASSPRPGQGAYEQYF.

In regard to this clone: This CDR3 is also generated by other DNA sequences in the sample. V usage is TRBV27 and J usage is TRBJ2-2; TRBD1 matches 8 bases. This CDR3 is 15 amino acids long. CDR1 and CDR2 (germline): MNHEY, SMNVEV (reference sequence). Trimming removed 2 bases from V and 5 bases from J; junction bases left unmatched: 4. The CDR3 protein is CASSLGQGATGELFF. The CDR3 DNA follows: TGTGCCAGCAGTTTAGGGCAGGGGGCAACCGGGGAGCTGTTTTTT.

V usage is TRBV5-1 and J usage is TRBJ2-1, with D possibly being TRBD2 (5 bases). Trimming stripped 0 bases from V and 6 bases from J, with 10 bases between. Germline V gives CDR1 SGHRS, CDR2 YFSETQ. This CDR3 has 14 residues. CDR3 residues: CASSLASEVNEQFF. CDR3 DNA sequence: TGCGCCAGCAGCTTGGCCTCGGAGGTCAATGAGCAGTTCTTC.

This chain uses TRBV11-2 with TRBJ1-3; D remains unclear. Germline V gene sequence: CDR1 SGHAT, CDR2 FQNNGV. CDR3 size: 15 residues. V was cut by 1 base and J by 0 bases, with 7 bases left in between. CDR3 sequence reads: CASSLGPYSGNTIYF. The DNA for the CDR3 is TGTGCCAGCAGCTTAGGGCCTTACTCTGGAAACACCATATATTTT.

The rearrangement joins TRBV28 to TRBJ2-7; 7 positions match TRBD1. The junction had 0 bases not matched to a gene; V was cut back by 4 bases and J by 3 bases. This CDR3 has 12 residues. Per the germline V gene, CDR1 is MDHEN and CDR2 is SYDVKM. As DNA, the CDR3 is TGTGCCAGCAGTTGGACAGGCTACGAGCAGTACTTC. Protein sequence: CASSWTGYEQYF. The full variable domain, with the rest looked up from reference TRBV28 and TRBJ2-7, is DVKVTQSSRYLVKRTGEKVFLECVQDMDHENMFWYRQDPGLGLRLIYFSYDVKMKEKGDIPEGYSVSREKKERFSLILESASTNQTSMYLCASSWTGYEQYFGPGTRLTVT.

V gene TRBV5-1 combines with J gene TRBJ1-1; 7 bases agree with TRBD1. CDR1 is SGHRS, CDR2 YFSETQ, per germline. The CDR3 spans 14 residues. The V gene end was trimmed by 0 bases and the J gene end by 4 bases; junction bases not matched to a gene: 3. Written as DNA, the CDR3 is TGCGCCAGCAGCTTGGGGACAGGTCGCACTGAAGCTTTCTTT. It yields the protein CASSLGTGRTEAFF.

A single count supports this clone. The chain's CDR3 is CASSGGTVNNQPQHF. In DNA, the CDR3 is TGTGCCAGTAGTGGCGGGACAGTCAACAATCAGCCCCAGCATTTT. The chain carries TRBV19 and TRBJ1-5; 7 positions match TRBD1. Germline-derived CDR1 and CDR2 are LNHDA and SQIVND (reference sequence). Losses at the gene ends were 5 bases for V and 3 bases for J; bases not matched to a gene: 7. The CDR3 contains 15 residues.

The chain uses TRBV2 and TRBJ1-5, with TRBD1 identical over 7 bases. CDR1 SNHLY and CDR2 FYNNEI come from the germline V gene. J was trimmed by 4 bases and V by 8 bases; bases with no gene match: 5. CDR3 length: 13 residues. The DNA of the CDR3 is TGTGCCAGCTTGCTGACAGGGAATCAGCCCCAGCATTTT. This encodes CASLLTGNQPQHF. The full variable domain, with the rest looked up from reference TRBV2 and TRBJ1-5, is EPEVTQTPSHQVTQMGQEVILRCVPISNHLYFYWYRQILGQKVEFLVSFYNNEISEKSEIFDDQFSVERPDGSNFTLKIRSTKLEDSAMYFCASLLTGNQPQHFGDGTRLSIL.

J is TRBJ2-2 and V is TRBV4-3, with 8 positions matching TRBD1. The ends lost 9 bases at V and 7 bases at J; junction bases unmatched: 4. Germline V CDR1 and CDR2: LGHNA, YSLEER. The CDR3 contains 12 residues. The CDR3 region is CASGTGDGELFF. Here the CDR3 DNA reads TGCGCCAGTGGGACAGGAGACGGGGAGCTGTTTTTT.

The genes are TRBV2 and TRBJ2-6; 10 bases agree with TRBD1. The V and J ends lost 6 bases and 0 bases, in that order; junction bases with no gene match: 11. Germline CDR1 reads SNHLY; CDR2 reads FYNNEI. The length of the CDR3 is 19 residues. The CDR3: CASRGQGFGSRSGANVLTF. The CDR3 DNA sequence: TGTGCCAGCAGGGGACAGGGGTTCGGAAGCCGCTCTGGGGCCAACGTCCTGACTTTC.